The T cell receptor beta chain described here comes from a study of blood T cells in healthy people across ages. Overall study findings and caveats: Across samples, TCR beta diversity tracked strongly with naive T cell percentage.

A second roughly 7 to 12 cycle PCR used barcoded and J-beta primers. One entry per CDR3 protein, called by TCRdb with MiXCR from the 5' RACE reads. This table holds roughly 2 million distinct CDR3 sequences, around 50% found once. There are 13 residues in the CDR3. Trimming took 6 bases from V and 4 from J, leaving 12 bases between them. Worth noting for this clonotype: No antigen is known for it.

This chain joins TRBV12-3 or TRBV12-4 and TRBJ2-5; D is perhaps TRBD1 (6 bases). The material sequenced was blood. The receptor's source is a woman aged 40 to 50 in good health. CDR3 nucleotide sequence: TGTGCCAGCAGGCGCAGGGGCCTAGAGACCCAGTACTTC. This codes for CASRRRGLETQYF.